One and the same sample provided the 17 T cell receptor beta chains below, sequenced in a study of blood T cell repertoires in COVID-19. Method: immunoSEQ multiplex PCR; TCRdb's copy keeps in-frame clones and lacks some. Here the sample spans 330,000 or so clones, roughly 89% being singletons. The sequencing sample was made of peripheral blood. The receptors originated from a man aged 25-45 years with COVID-19, enrolled during active disease.

The CDR3 reads CASSGGTGVQPQHF. DNA of the CDR3: TGTGCCAGCAGCGGAGGCACAGGGGTTCAGCCCCAGCATTTT. This rearrangement joins TRBV9 to TRBJ1-5; TRBD1 aligns across 7 bases. This CDR3 has 14 amino acids. The V gene end was trimmed by 3 bases and the J gene end by 6 bases; junction bases not matched to a gene: 6. Per the germline V gene, CDR1 is SGDLS and CDR2 is YYNGEE. The full variable domain, its missing parts supplied by reference TRBV9 and TRBJ1-5, is DSGVTQTPKHLITATGQRVTLRCSPRSGDLSVYWYQQSLDQGLQFLIQYYNGEERAKGNILERFSAQQFPDLHSELNLSSLELGDSALYFCASSGGTGVQPQHFGDGTRLSIL.

This chain uses TRBV5-1 with TRBJ1-3, with D possibly being TRBD1 (6 bases). The CDR3 has 14 residues. Trimming took 3 bases from V and 2 from J, leaving 9 bases between them. Germline CDR1 reads SGHRS; CDR2 reads YFSETQ. This CDR3 reads CASSSGATGNTIYF. CDR3 nucleotide sequence: TGCGCCAGCAGCTCAGGGGCAACTGGAAACACCATATATTTT.

The rearrangement joins TRBV19 to TRBJ1-2, with 8 bases that match TRBD1. Germline loops: CDR1 LNHDA, CDR2 SQIVND (reference sequence). The CDR3 runs 13 residues. The ends lost 6 bases at V and 11 bases at J; junction bases unmatched: 11. The CDR3 sequence is CASRGGTGAWYTF. The CDR3 region has the DNA TGTGCCAGTAGAGGGGGGACAGGAGCCTGGTACACCTTC. The variable domain in full, completed from reference TRBV19 and TRBJ1-2, reads DGGITQSPKYLFRKEGQNVTLSCEQNLNHDAMYWYRQDPGQGLRLIYYSQIVNDFQKGDIAEGYSVSREKKESFPLTVTSAQKNPTAFYLCASRGGTGAWYTFGSGTRLTVV.

The CDR3 loop is CASSPGGQGNQPQHF. CDR3 sequence (DNA): TGTGCCAGCTCACCAGGGGGACAGGGGAATCAGCCCCAGCATTTT. The chain is built from TRBV18 and TRBJ1-5, with 10 bases matching TRBD1. CDR1 and CDR2 (germline): KGHSH, LQKENI. V lost 2 bases, J lost 4 bases, and 2 bases stayed unmatched. The CDR3 is 15 amino acids.

The rearrangement joins TRBV6-4 to TRBJ2-5, with D possibly being TRBD1 (7 bases). The CDR3 consists of 16 residues. V lost 2 bases and J lost 5, with 18 bases in between. Germline V gene data show CDR1 as MRHNA and CDR2 as SNTAGT. The chain's CDR3 is CASSDLQGDLVETQYF. The CDR3 DNA reads TGTGCCAGCAGTGACCTCCAGGGGGACTTGGTGGAGACCCAGTACTTC.

The chain is built from TRBV27 and TRBJ1-2, with TRBD1 matching over 8 bases. Germline lookup yields CDR1 MNHEY and CDR2 SMNVEV (reference sequence). The CDR3 is made up of 13 amino acids. V was pared by 5 bases and J by 7 bases, with 6 bases of the junction left unmatched. CDR3 sequence reads: CASSERTGTGYTF. CDR3 DNA: TGTGCCAGCAGTGAACGGACAGGGACTGGCTACACCTTC.

A few counts support this clone. The chain has TRBV10-3 and TRBJ2-7, with 9 bases identical to TRBD1. This CDR3 comprises 15 residues. Germline loops: CDR1 ENHRY, CDR2 SYGVKD. V was pared by 9 bases and J by 2 bases, with 11 bases of the junction left unmatched. The chain's CDR3 is CAIDTGTGSTYEQYF. The CDR3 bases are TGTGCCATTGATACCGGGACAGGGTCCACCTACGAGCAGTACTTC.

The chain joins TRBV5-1 to TRBJ2-3; TRBD2 matches at 9 bases. Trimming at V came to 2 bases and at J to 0 bases, leaving 1 base not matched to a gene. CDR1 and CDR2 from the germline V gene are SGHRS and YFSETQ. The CDR3 extends over 15 amino acids. The CDR3 region is CASSLTSGSTDTQYF. CDR3 in DNA: TGCGCCAGCAGCTTAACTAGCGGGAGCACAGATACGCAGTATTTT.

The V and J genes are TRBV28 and TRBJ2-5; 8 nucleotides agree with TRBD2. Germline V gives CDR1 MDHEN, CDR2 SYDVKM. The CDR3 is 17 residues long. The ends lost 2 bases at V and 2 bases at J; junction bases unmatched: 10. The CDR3 is CASSLVRLAGFQETQYF. CDR3 DNA sequence: TGTGCCAGCAGTTTAGTACGGCTAGCGGGTTTTCAAGAGACCCAGTACTTC.

The gene calls are TRBV27 and TRBJ2-3, with a weak D call TRBD2 (6 bases). Germline CDR1 is MNHEY and CDR2 is SMNVEV (reference sequence). This CDR3 has 14 amino acids. V shed 6 bases and J shed 6 bases, with 16 bases lying between them. The CDR3 bases are TGTGCCAGCAGATTAGGCGGGGTCGGGGATACGCAGTATTTT. It encodes CASRLGGVGDTQYF.

The chain links TRBV7-9 to TRBJ2-3; D unresolved. Germline loops: CDR1 SEHNR, CDR2 FQNEAQ (reference sequence). V lost 6 bases and J 3 bases, leaving 4 bases between the germline ends. This CDR3 has 11 residues. The CDR3 bases are TGTGCCAGCAGTCCTACAGATACGCAGTATTTT. Translating it yields CASSPTDTQYF.

CDR3 DNA sequence: TGTGCCAGCAGCCCCGGGGTTGCCGGGGATGAGCAGTTCTTC. Its translation is CASSPGVAGDEQFF. This chain links TRBV11-2 with TRBJ2-1, with D perhaps matching TRBD2 (5 bases). This CDR3 contains 14 residues. The V gene's germline CDR1 is SGHAT and CDR2 FQNNGV. V lost 5 bases and J 8 bases, leaving 16 bases between the germline ends.

The chain recombines TRBV19 with TRBJ1-5; D is uncertain. Trimming pared 1 base from V and 0 bases from J, leaving 7 bases between. The CDR3 loop spans 15 amino acids. The germline CDR1 and CDR2 sequences are LNHDA and SQIVND (reference sequence). The chain's CDR3 is CASSIVSYSNQPQHF. For the CDR3, the DNA is TGTGCCAGTAGTATAGTAAGCTATAGCAATCAGCCCCAGCATTTT.

A few counts support this clone. V gene TRBV3-1 (or the pseudogene TRBV3-2) combines with J gene TRBJ2-2; the D gene is possibly TRBD1 (6 bases). Germline-derived CDR1 and CDR2 are LGHDT and YNNKEL (reference sequence). With 5 bases removed from V and 8 bases from J, the gap between germline ends came to 12 bases. The CDR3 has 13 residues. CDR3: CASSYRVLGELFF. In DNA, the CDR3 is TGTGCCAGCAGCTACAGGGTGCTGGGGGAGCTGTTTTTT.

The V gene is TRBV29-1, the J gene TRBJ1-1; tentatively, D is TRBD1 (5 bases). V was shortened by 3 bases and J by 1 base, with 15 bases between the two germline ends. CDR1 is SQVTM and CDR2 is ANQGSEA in the germline V gene. The length of the CDR3 is 15 residues. CDR3 DNA: TGCAGCGTTGATTCGGCCCCCGGGGGGAACACTGAAGCTTTCTTT. Residues: CSVDSAPGGNTEAFF.

The V call is TRBV7-9, the J call TRBJ2-6, with unresolved D. The germline CDR1 and CDR2 sequences are SEHNR and FQNEAQ (reference sequence). The CDR3 sequence is 16 residues long. Trimming shortened V by 1 base and J by 0 bases, and 7 bases separated the two germline ends. CDR3 DNA sequence: TGTGCCAGCAGCTTAGATCGCGGCTCTGGGGCCAACGTCCTGACTTTC. It yields the protein CASSLDRGSGANVLTF.

The V and J genes are TRBV7-2 and TRBJ1-3; perhaps TRBD1 as D (5 bases). The CDR3 loop spans 14 amino acids. Germline assignment: CDR1 SGHTA and CDR2 FQGNSA. V lost 0 bases, J lost 6 bases, and 9 bases lay in between. This CDR3 reads CASSLAWGENTIYF. The CDR3 DNA is TGTGCCAGCAGCTTAGCCTGGGGGGAAAACACCATATATTTT.